Listed below are T cell receptor beta chains from one sample, sequenced in a study of T cell clonotyping in hematopoietic cell transplantation. Sequenced by immunoSEQ multiplex PCR; TCRdb stores in-frame clones only, minus some. The sample holds tens of thousands of clones, roughly 92% seen once. Material for sequencing was peripheral blood mononuclear cells. These receptors all come from a woman aged 50 to 60 in good health. Some clones in this sample may be carry-over from other donors' samples. The conserved cysteine and the conserved F or W are not part of the CDR3 here. Only part of the rows carry a size: once, few, many, or a class if the clone is expanded.

clone_size,j_call,v_call,cdr3_aa
-,TRBJ1-1,TRBV29-1,SVTKGAAEAF
-,TRBJ1-5,TRBV6-1,ASSKDAAAYQPQH
-,TRBJ2-7,TRBV6-5,ASSYTGAGTDEQY
-,TRBJ1-6,TRBV7-2,ASSPYVARPNSPLH
once,TRBJ2-7,TRBV6-5,ASSPLSRAPYEQY
-,TRBJ1-2,TRBV14,ASSNDRGSYGYT
-,TRBJ1-6,TRBV30,AWSVTHSPNSPLH
-,TRBJ1-4,TRBV4-1,ASSQMYRAKNEKLF
once,TRBJ1-3,TRBV9,ASSPNPGTVGNTIY
-,TRBJ2-2,TRBV5-1,ASSTNTGELF
-,TRBJ1-2,TRBV7-2,ASSRKGDNYGYT
-,TRBJ1-2,TRBV30,AWSQDRVYGYT
-,TRBJ1-2,TRBV6-1,ASSEWDSRLANYGYT
-,TRBJ1-2,TRBV6-1,ASSEARGQDYGYT
few,TRBJ2-2,TRBV27,ATMTANTGELF
-,TRBJ2-7,TRBV19,ASSNLAGSYEQY
-,TRBJ1-2,TRBV5-1,ASSLASVYGYT
-,TRBJ2-6,TRBV9,ASGGGAGANVLT
-,TRBJ2-7,TRBV4-3,ASSQVGDRVSYEQY
-,TRBJ1-4,TRBV2,ASSVEQATNEKLF
-,TRBJ1-2,TRBV6-5,ASRALEYSGYT
-,TRBJ2-6,TRBV4-1,ASSQDRWSSGANVLT
-,TRBJ2-7,TRBV18,ASSSRDKNYEQY
-,TRBJ1-1,TRBV9,ASGDLNTEAF
-,TRBJ1-1,TRBV7-9,ASSTLWVNTAAF
-,TRBJ2-7,TRBV5-6,ASRRGATYEQY
-,TRBJ1-3,TRBV19,ASKQGASGNTIY
-,TRBJ1-6,TRBV19,ASNGGTGYNSPLH
-,TRBJ1-3,TRBV9,ASSNQAGGGGNTIY
-,TRBJ2-1,TRBV4-3,ASSQDGGAYNEQF
-,TRBJ1-2,TRBV7-8,ASSFGREGSGYT
-,TRBJ2-7,TRBV27,ASSLDRDTTYEQY
-,TRBJ1-2,TRBV5-6,ASSLVGFGYT
-,TRBJ1-5,TRBV4-3,ASSFARDSGQPQH
once,TRBJ2-3,TRBV20-1,SARLGDTQY
-,TRBJ2-3,TRBV18,ASSPPTRGKGTDTQY
once,TRBJ1-2,TRBV6-1,ASSVGTYGYT
-,TRBJ1-6,TRBV4-2,ASSQEGGTYNSPLH
-,TRBJ1-3,TRBV9,ASSEGQGYAGNTIY
-,TRBJ2-1,TRBV30,AWSAWGTHRDRDLDEQF
-,TRBJ1-5,TRBV7-2,ASRSGSSNQPQH
-,TRBJ2-7,TRBV19,ASSRRQGEEQY
-,TRBJ2-7,TRBV6-1,ASRRDGNSYEQY
-,TRBJ1-5,TRBV9,ASSPQGEVSQPQH
-,TRBJ2-5,TRBV6-6,ASSKDRAQETQY
-,TRBJ1-2,TRBV7-5,VRSLAKQASYGYT
-,TRBJ2-7,TRBV7-6,ASSNGQGRGEQY
-,TRBJ1-1,TRBV14,ASSYRGRFAEAF
once,TRBJ2-1,TRBV7-2,ASSLGGSGGAVQF
-,TRBJ2-6,TRBV10-3,AISGQGATGANVLT
-,TRBJ1-2,TRBV6-5,ASSYSTQPNYGYT
-,TRBJ2-3,TRBV5-4,ASSRTNPDTQY
-,TRBJ1-4,TRBV9,ASSVGTGEKLF
few,TRBJ1-5,TRBV19,ASTRTGRYQPQH
once,TRBJ1-1,TRBV5-6,ASSAEGGIQSEAF
-,TRBJ1-2,TRBV7-6,ASSSRQGVLLT
-,TRBJ1-1,TRBV6-1,ASSGDSGRNTEAF
-,TRBJ2-5,TRBV4-1,ASSPQPGMKETQY
-,TRBJ1-1,TRBV7-2,ASSMPVAPEAF